Following are 9 T cell receptor beta chains from one sample sequenced in a study of blood T cell repertoires in COVID-19. Sequenced by immunoSEQ multiplex PCR; TCRdb stores in-frame clones only, minus some. This sample has about 60,000 clones, with approximately 80% found just once. The material sequenced was peripheral blood. The receptors derive from a man in his fifties or sixties with acute or convalescent COVID-19.

V and J are TRBV4-3 and TRBJ2-3; possibly TRBD2 for D (6 bases). V gave up 0 bases and J gave up 1 base, with 17 bases separating them. This CDR3 region has 18 residues. Germline V gene lookup returns CDR1 LGHNA and CDR2 YSLEER. The CDR3 spells CASSQDLLWGEGTDTQYF. The DNA of the CDR3 is TGCGCCAGCAGCCAAGATCTTCTCTGGGGGGAAGGCACAGATACGCAGTATTTT.

This clone was recorded at least ten times. This rearrangement joins TRBV11-3 to TRBJ1-2, with TRBD1 identical over 7 bases. The CDR3 is 13 amino acids. The germline gives CDR1 SGHNT, CDR2 YENEEA. Trimming cost V 5 bases and J 4 bases; bases outside gene matches: 4. Here the CDR3 reads CASSTGVGYGYTF. CDR3 DNA sequence: TGTGCCAGCAGCACAGGGGTGGGCTATGGCTACACCTTC.

The chain combines TRBV12-3 or TRBV12-4 with TRBJ1-4; no clear D gene. The CDR3 is made up of 12 amino acids. The V and J ends lost 3 bases and 7 bases respectively, with 6 bases between them. The CDR3 sequence: CASSFLSEKLFF. The CDR3 DNA sequence: TGTGCCAGCAGTTTTTTGAGTGAAAAACTGTTTTTT.

This chain links TRBV5-5 with TRBJ2-3, with unresolved D. Germline values: CDR1 SGHKS, CDR2 YYEKEE (reference sequence). With 4 bases removed from V and 0 bases from J, the gap between germline ends came to 12 bases. The CDR3 extends over 15 amino acids. CDR3 loop: CASSPTGYSTDTQYF. The CDR3 DNA reads as TGTGCCAGCAGCCCGACTGGATATAGCACAGATACGCAGTATTTT.

This chain connects TRBV4-3 to TRBJ1-2; weak D call: TRBD1 (6 bases). Germline-derived CDR1 and CDR2 are LGHNA and YSLEER. V was clipped by 0 bases and J by 8 bases, with 13 bases between them. CDR3 size: 14 residues. The CDR3 spells CASSQDLGAGGYTF. CDR3 nucleotide sequence: TGCGCCAGCAGCCAAGATCTGGGGGCGGGCGGCTACACCTTC.

CDR3 loop: CASSLRGTDGETQYF. The CDR3 bases are TGTGCCAGCAGCTTAAGAGGGACAGACGGAGAGACCCAGTACTTC. This rearrangement joins TRBV7-2 to TRBJ2-5; 7 bases are a match to TRBD1. The CDR3 sequence is 15 residues long. Per the germline V gene, CDR1 is SGHTA and CDR2 is FQGNSA. The ends lost 2 bases at V and 4 bases at J; junction bases unmatched: 7.

The J gene is TRBJ2-5, the V gene TRBV7-9; TRBD1 matches at 8 bases. CDR3 length: 15 residues. V shed 2 bases and J 1 base; nucleotides not matched to a gene: 3. Germline V CDR1 and CDR2: SEHNR, FQNEAQ (reference sequence). CDR3 in DNA: TGTGCCAGCAGCTTATGGACAGGGACCCAAGAGACCCAGTACTTC. Protein product: CASSLWTGTQETQYF.

This sequence joins TRBV5-1 and TRBJ2-3; unclear D gene. V was clipped by 5 bases and J by 5 bases, with 9 bases between them. This CDR3 is 12 amino acids long. Per the germline V gene, CDR1 is SGHRS and CDR2 is YFSETQ. Here the CDR3 DNA reads TGCGCCAGCAGAGAGGAAGTAGATACGCAGTATTTT. Protein: CASREEVDTQYF.

The V and J genes are TRBV18 and TRBJ2-2; D is unclear. Germline loops: CDR1 KGHSH, CDR2 LQKENI. Trimming took 2 bases from V and 0 from J, leaving 4 bases between them. The CDR3 sequence is 14 residues long. The CDR3: CASSPVTNTGELFF. CDR3 DNA: TGTGCCAGCTCACCAGTAACGAACACCGGGGAGCTGTTTTTT.